The 18 T cell receptor beta chains given below trace back to one sample, sequenced in a study of control samples from healthy donors and cancer patients. The protocol was immunoSEQ multiplex PCR, while the TCRdb copy is restricted to in-frame clones and leaves out a portion. The table shows 30,000 or so clones, with roughly 95% occurring only once. Sequences were obtained from blood. The source of these receptors is a man in his 60s in good health.

This rearrangement joins TRBV6-5 to TRBJ1-2; D is possibly TRBD1 (5 bases). The V end was cut by 10 bases, the J end by 5 bases, with 11 bases between. Germline V gene lookup returns CDR1 MNHEY and CDR2 SVGAGI. The CDR3 contains 11 residues. CDR3 nucleotides: TGTGCCACCGACAGTAGATATGGCTACACCTTC. Encoded protein: CATDSRYGYTF.

Comments on this clone: Its ends do not fully match the called genes, so a read error is possible. This chain uses TRBV24-1 with TRBJ2-1; TRBD1 or TRBD2 may be the D gene (6 bases each). Germline V lookup: CDR1 KGHDR, CDR2 SFDVKD. This CDR3 is built from 18 residues. CDR3 bases: TGTGCCCCCAGTGATTTGGGGGTGGGGGGCCTCTCCTACAATGAGCAGTTCTTC. Protein product: CAPSDLGVGGLSYNEQFF.

Concerning this clone itself: One end of the junction is discordant with germline, which a read error may explain. The rearrangement uses TRBV6-1 and TRBJ1-1; D may be TRBD1 (5 bases). Per the germline V gene, CDR1 is MNHNS and CDR2 is SASEGT. CDR3 length: 11 amino acids. CDR3 DNA: TGTGCCAGCAGTGATACCCTACAGGAGGCCTTT. It is translated as CASSDTLQEAF.

The genes are TRBV15 and TRBJ1-2; maybe TRBD1 (6 bases). V was clipped by 5 bases and J by 0 bases, with 13 bases between them. The CDR3 loop spans 15 amino acids. The V gene's germline CDR1 is LNHNV and CDR2 YYDKDF (reference sequence). CDR3 protein: CATSLEWTANYGYTF. The CDR3 DNA sequence: TGTGCCACCAGCCTAGAATGGACAGCTAACTATGGCTACACCTTC.

The chain carries TRBV5-1 and TRBJ2-7, with D unclear. Germline V gives CDR1 SGHRS, CDR2 YFSETQ. V was trimmed by 5 bases and J by 1 base, leaving 7 bases between them. The CDR3 consists of 12 residues. The CDR3 nucleotides read TGCGCCAGCAGTGTGGGGTCCTACGAGCAGTACTTC. Translated, it gives CASSVGSYEQYF.

DNA of the CDR3: TGTGCCAGCTCACCACCGACAGTTCCCCAGACCCAGTACTTC. This gives the protein CASSPPTVPQTQYF. The chain links TRBV18 to TRBJ2-5; a possible D gene is TRBD1 (5 bases). Germline V gene lookup returns CDR1 KGHSH and CDR2 LQKENI. Trimming took 0 bases from V and 6 from J, leaving 11 bases between them. The CDR3 runs to 14 residues.

DNA of the CDR3: TGTGCCAGCAGTGAATGGAAGGGGTCTGCCACTGAAGCTTTCTTT. Protein product: CASSEWKGSATEAFF. This chain links TRBV25-1 with TRBJ1-1; D perhaps matches TRBD1 (5 bases). Trimming removed 1 base at V and 4 bases at J, with 13 bases between. This CDR3 is 15 amino acids long. CDR1 and CDR2 from the germline V gene are MGHDK and SYGVNS.

CDR3 nucleotides: TGCAGCGTGGCCGGGACCCGCTATGGCTACACCTTC. Translated: CSVAGTRYGYTF. V is TRBV29-1 and J is TRBJ1-2; TRBD1 might be the D (5 bases). V was clipped by 6 bases and J by 4 bases, with 12 bases between them. Germline lookup yields CDR1 SQVTM and CDR2 ANQGSEA. The CDR3 sequence is 12 residues long.

This chain connects TRBV19 to TRBJ2-2; 8 bases agree with TRBD1. CDR1 LNHDA and CDR2 SQIVND come from the germline V gene (reference sequence). The V segment lost 6 bases and the J segment 0 bases; nucleotides outside the gene matches: 0. The CDR3 runs 14 residues. CDR3 DNA sequence: TGTGCCAGTAGGACAGGGGCGAACACCGGGGAGCTGTTTTTT. It translates to CASRTGANTGELFF.

This chain connects TRBV5-1 to TRBJ2-3; D call uncertain. Trimming shortened V by 0 bases and J by 2 bases, and 7 bases separated the two germline ends. Per the germline V gene, CDR1 is SGHRS and CDR2 is YFSETQ. This CDR3 spans 14 amino acids. CDR3: CASSLGLNTDTQYF. The DNA of the CDR3 is TGCGCCAGCAGCTTGGGACTTAACACAGATACGCAGTATTTT.

There are a few counts of this clone. CDR3 loop: CASSLAGGLYGSPLHF. CDR3 nucleotide sequence: TGCGCCAGCAGCTTGGCCGGGGGACTTTACGGTTCACCCCTCCACTTT. The chain couples TRBV5-1 to TRBJ1-6, with D perhaps matching TRBD1 (5 bases). The V and J ends lost 0 bases and 9 bases respectively, with 16 bases between them. From germline, CDR1 is SGHRS and CDR2 YFSETQ. The CDR3 extends over 16 amino acids.

The V gene is TRBV25-1, the J gene TRBJ1-2, with TRBD1 matching over 12 bases. Germline assignment: CDR1 MGHDK and CDR2 SYGVNS. The V segment lost 4 bases and the J segment 4 bases; nucleotides outside the gene matches: 10. CDR3 size: 17 residues. In nucleotides, the CDR3 is TGTGCCAGCAGTGGGGGCGGGACAGGGGGCACTGGCTATGGCTACACCTTC. Translation: CASSGGGTGGTGYGYTF.

The V and J genes are TRBV6-5 and TRBJ1-3; tentative D call: TRBD1 (6 bases). The CDR3 covers 15 residues. In germline, CDR1 is MNHEY, CDR2 SVGAGI. The V and J ends lost 6 bases and 4 bases respectively, with 16 bases between them. The CDR3 loop reads CASRVLRGSGNTIYF. Here the CDR3 DNA reads TGTGCCAGCAGGGTCCTCAGGGGATCGGGAAACACCATATATTTT.

The chain is built from TRBV7-2 and TRBJ1-6; no reliable D call. CDR1 SGHTA and CDR2 FQGNSA come from the germline V gene. Trimming took off 5 bases at V and 0 bases at J, with 8 bases between the two ends. The CDR3 has 15 residues. The CDR3 spells CASSRQSSYNSPLHF. DNA of the CDR3: TGTGCCAGCAGCCGCCAGAGCTCCTATAATTCACCCCTCCACTTT. Full variable domain (missing parts from reference TRBV7-2 and TRBJ1-6): GAGVSQSPSNKVTEKGKDVELRCDPISGHTALYWYRQSLGQGLEFLIYFQGNSAPDKSGLPSDRFSAERTGGSVSTLTIQRTQQEDSAVYLCASSRQSSYNSPLHFGNGTRLTVT.

CDR3 sequence reads: CASSSLTGDAFGYTF. In DNA form, the CDR3 reads TGTGCCAGCAGCTCGTTGACAGGGGATGCGTTTGGCTACACCTTC. V is TRBV5-4 and J is TRBJ1-2; 8 nucleotides agree with TRBD1. The trim removed 3 bases at V and 7 bases at J, leaving 11 bases unmatched. The CDR3 totals 15 residues. CDR1 SGHNT and CDR2 YYREEE come from the germline V gene (reference sequence).

The chain is built from TRBV18 and TRBJ1-2; 10 bases are shared with TRBD1. Trimming cost V 3 bases and J 4 bases; bases outside gene matches: 2. The CDR3 sequence is 14 residues long. CDR1 KGHSH and CDR2 LQKENI come from the germline V gene. The CDR3: CASSPDRGIYGYTF. The CDR3 DNA reads as TGTGCCAGCTCACCGGACAGGGGGATCTATGGCTACACCTTC. Full variable domain (outside the CDR3, taken from reference TRBV18 and TRBJ1-2): NAGVMQNPRHLVRRRGQEARLRCSPMKGHSHVYWYRQLPEEGLKFMVYLQKENIIDESGMPKERFSAEFPKEGPSILRIQQVVRGDSAAYFCASSPDRGIYGYTFGSGTRLTVV.

This sequence joins TRBV4-1 and TRBJ1-1; D not certain. Germline loops: CDR1 MGHRA, CDR2 YSYEKL. This CDR3 is 16 amino acids long. Trimming took off 3 bases at V and 0 bases at J, with 14 bases between the two ends. This chain's CDR3 is CASSHPLARLNTEAFF. CDR3 in DNA: TGCGCCAGCAGCCATCCATTAGCCAGGCTGAACACTGAAGCTTTCTTT.

The V gene is TRBV29-1, the J gene TRBJ2-7, with D perhaps given as TRBD1 or TRBD2 (5 bases each). V gave up 5 bases and J gave up 0 bases, with 14 bases separating them. Germline-derived CDR1 and CDR2 are SQVTM and ANQGSEA. The CDR3 is 14 residues long. The CDR3 protein is CSVNDPGSSYEQYF. In nucleotides, the CDR3 is TGCAGCGTTAATGATCCAGGGAGCTCCTACGAGCAGTACTTC.